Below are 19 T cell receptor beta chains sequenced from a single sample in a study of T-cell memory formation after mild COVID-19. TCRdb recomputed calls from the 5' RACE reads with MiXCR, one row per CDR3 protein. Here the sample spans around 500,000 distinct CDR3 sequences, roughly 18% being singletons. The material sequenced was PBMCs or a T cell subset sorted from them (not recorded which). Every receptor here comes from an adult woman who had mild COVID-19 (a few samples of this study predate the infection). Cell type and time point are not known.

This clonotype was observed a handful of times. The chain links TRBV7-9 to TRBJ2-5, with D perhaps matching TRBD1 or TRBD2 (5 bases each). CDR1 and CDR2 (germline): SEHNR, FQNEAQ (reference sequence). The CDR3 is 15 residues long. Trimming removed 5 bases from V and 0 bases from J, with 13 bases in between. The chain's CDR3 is CASSPGTWDQETQYF. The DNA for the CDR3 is TGTGCCAGCAGCCCGGGGACCTGGGACCAAGAGACCCAGTACTTC.

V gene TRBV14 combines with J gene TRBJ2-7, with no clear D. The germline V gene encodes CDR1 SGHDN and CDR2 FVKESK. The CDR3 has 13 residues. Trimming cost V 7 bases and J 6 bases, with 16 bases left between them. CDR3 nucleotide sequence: TGTGCCAGCAATAGTGACCCGCGGAGCGAGCAGTACTTC. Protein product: CASNSDPRSEQYF.

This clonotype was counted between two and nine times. In DNA, the CDR3 is TGCGCCAGCAGCCGGACGACAGGGGCTAATGAAAAACTGTTTTTT. Protein sequence: CASSRTTGANEKLFF. V usage is TRBV5-1 and J usage is TRBJ1-4; TRBD1 matches 8 bases. CDR1 and CDR2 from the germline V gene are SGHRS and YFSETQ. J gave up 3 bases and V 4 bases, and 5 bases lay outside the gene matches. The CDR3 extends over 15 amino acids.

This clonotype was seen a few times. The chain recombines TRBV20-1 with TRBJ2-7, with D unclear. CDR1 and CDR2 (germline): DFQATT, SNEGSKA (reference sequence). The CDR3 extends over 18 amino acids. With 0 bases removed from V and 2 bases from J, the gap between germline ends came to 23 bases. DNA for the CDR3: TGCAGTGCTAGAGATCTTCGTGCGCCCAGTGACGAACCCTACGAGCAGTACTTC. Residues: CSARDLRAPSDEPYEQYF.

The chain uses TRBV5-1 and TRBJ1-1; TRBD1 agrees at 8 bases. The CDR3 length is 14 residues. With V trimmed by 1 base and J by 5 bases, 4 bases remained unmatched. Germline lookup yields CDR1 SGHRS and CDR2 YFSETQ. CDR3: CASSLLTGETEAFF. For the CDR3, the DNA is TGCGCCAGCAGCTTGTTGACAGGGGAGACTGAAGCTTTCTTT. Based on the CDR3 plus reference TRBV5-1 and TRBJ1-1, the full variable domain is KAGVTQTPRYLIKTRGQQVTLSCSPISGHRSVSWYQQTPGQGLQFLFEYFSETQRNKGNFPGRFSGRQFSNSRSEMNVSTLELGDSALYLCASSLLTGETEAFFGQGTRLTVV.

The CDR3: CASSTPSGQGGGYTF. CDR3 nucleotides: TGTGCCAGCTCCACCCCCTCGGGACAGGGCGGTGGCTACACCTTC. This chain uses TRBV11-2 with TRBJ1-2, with 9 nucleotides matching TRBD1. Per germline, CDR1 SGHAT and CDR2 FQNNGV. The length of the CDR3 is 15 residues. Trimming took 8 bases from V and 7 from J; bases not matched to a gene: 14.

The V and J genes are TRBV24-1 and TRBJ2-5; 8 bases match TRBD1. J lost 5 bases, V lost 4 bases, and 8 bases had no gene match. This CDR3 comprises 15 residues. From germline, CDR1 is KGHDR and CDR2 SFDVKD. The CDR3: CATSERTGMEETQYF. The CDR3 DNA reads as TGTGCCACCAGTGAACGGACAGGGATGGAGGAGACCCAGTACTTC.

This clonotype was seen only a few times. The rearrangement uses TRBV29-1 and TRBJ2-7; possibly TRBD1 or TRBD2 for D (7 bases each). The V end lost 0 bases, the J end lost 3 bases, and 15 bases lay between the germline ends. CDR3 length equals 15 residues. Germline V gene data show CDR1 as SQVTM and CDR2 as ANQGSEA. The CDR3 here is CSVEDQGGTDYEQYF. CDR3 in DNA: TGCAGCGTTGAAGATCAGGGAGGGACAGACTACGAGCAGTACTTC.

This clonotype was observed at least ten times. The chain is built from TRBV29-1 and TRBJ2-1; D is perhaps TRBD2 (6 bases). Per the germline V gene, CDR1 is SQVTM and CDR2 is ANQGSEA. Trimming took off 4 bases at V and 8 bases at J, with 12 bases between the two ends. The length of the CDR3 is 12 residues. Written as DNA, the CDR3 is TGCAGCGTTGTGCGGGGAGTAGATGAGCAGTTCTTC. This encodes CSVVRGVDEQFF.

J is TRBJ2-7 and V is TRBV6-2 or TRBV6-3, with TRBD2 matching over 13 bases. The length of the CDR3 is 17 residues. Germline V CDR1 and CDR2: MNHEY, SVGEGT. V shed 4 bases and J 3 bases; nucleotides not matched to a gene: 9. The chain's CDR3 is CASSSPGLAGTIYEQYF. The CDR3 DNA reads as TGTGCCAGCAGTTCCCCGGGACTAGCGGGGACTATCTACGAGCAGTACTTC.

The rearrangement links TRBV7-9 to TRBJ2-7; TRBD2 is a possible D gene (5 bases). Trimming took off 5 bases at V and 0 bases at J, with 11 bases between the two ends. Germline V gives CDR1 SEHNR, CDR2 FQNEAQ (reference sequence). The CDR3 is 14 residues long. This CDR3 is CASSDGESSYEQYF. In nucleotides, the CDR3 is TGTGCCAGCAGCGACGGGGAGAGCTCCTACGAGCAGTACTTC.

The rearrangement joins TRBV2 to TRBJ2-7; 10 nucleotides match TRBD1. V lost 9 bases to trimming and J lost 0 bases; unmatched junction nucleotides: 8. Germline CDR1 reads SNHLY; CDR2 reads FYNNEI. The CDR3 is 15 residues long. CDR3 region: CARGSGTGASYEQYF. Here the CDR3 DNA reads TGTGCCAGGGGGTCCGGGACAGGGGCCTCCTACGAGCAGTACTTC.

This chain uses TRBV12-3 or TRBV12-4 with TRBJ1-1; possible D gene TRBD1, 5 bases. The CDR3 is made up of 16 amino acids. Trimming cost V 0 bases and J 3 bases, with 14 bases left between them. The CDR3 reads CASSLAPAGSDTEAFF. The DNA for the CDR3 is TGTGCCAGCAGTTTAGCCCCCGCAGGGTCGGACACTGAAGCTTTCTTT.

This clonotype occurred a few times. The CDR3 sequence: CASSYSRPGGGADTQYF. CDR3 nucleotides: TGTGCCAGCAGTTACTCCCGCCCCGGGGGGGGCGCAGATACGCAGTATTTT. The chain has TRBV6-5 and TRBJ2-3; 8 bases are shared with TRBD2. The J segment lost 4 bases and the V segment lost 0 bases, leaving 9 bases of the junction unmatched. Germline values: CDR1 MNHEY, CDR2 SVGAGI. This CDR3 contains 17 residues.

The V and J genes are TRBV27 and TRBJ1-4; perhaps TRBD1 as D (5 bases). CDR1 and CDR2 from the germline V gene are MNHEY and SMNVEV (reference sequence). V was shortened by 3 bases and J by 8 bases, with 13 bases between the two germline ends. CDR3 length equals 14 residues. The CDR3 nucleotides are TGTGCCAGCAGTTTTACGGGGCTTGACGAAAAACTGTTTTTT. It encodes CASSFTGLDEKLFF.

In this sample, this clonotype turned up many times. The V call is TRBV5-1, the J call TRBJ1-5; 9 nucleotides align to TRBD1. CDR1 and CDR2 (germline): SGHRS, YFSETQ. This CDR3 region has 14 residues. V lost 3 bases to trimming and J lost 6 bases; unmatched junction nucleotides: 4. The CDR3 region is CASSSGGQGQPQHF. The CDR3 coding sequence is TGCGCCAGCAGCTCGGGGGGACAGGGTCAGCCCCAGCATTTT.

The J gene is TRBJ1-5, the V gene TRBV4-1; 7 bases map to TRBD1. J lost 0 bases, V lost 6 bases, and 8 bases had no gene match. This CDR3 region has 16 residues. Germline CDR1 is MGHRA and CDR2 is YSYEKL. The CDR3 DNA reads TGCGCCAGCAGTCACCCAGGGGGATATAGCAATCAGCCCCAGCATTTT. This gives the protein CASSHPGGYSNQPQHF.

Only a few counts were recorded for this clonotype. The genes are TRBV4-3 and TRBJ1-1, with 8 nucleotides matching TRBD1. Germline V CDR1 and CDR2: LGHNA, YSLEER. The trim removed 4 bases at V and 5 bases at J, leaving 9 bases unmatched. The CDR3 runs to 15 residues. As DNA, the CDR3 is TGCGCCAGCAGCCCTCGAGACAGGGGACGTACTGAAGCTTTCTTT. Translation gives CASSPRDRGRTEAFF.

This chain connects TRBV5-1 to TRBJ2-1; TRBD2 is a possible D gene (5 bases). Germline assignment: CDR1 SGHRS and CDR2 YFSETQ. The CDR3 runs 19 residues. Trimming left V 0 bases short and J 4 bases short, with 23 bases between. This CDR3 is CASSLAEEPRYPLYNEQFF. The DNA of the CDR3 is TGCGCCAGCAGCTTGGCGGAGGAGCCCCGATATCCCTTATACAATGAGCAGTTCTTC.